This T cell receptor (beta chain) emerged from a study of cytomegalovirus exposure and HLA in healthy donors. Per germline, CDR1 MGHRA and CDR2 YSYEKL. Losses at the gene ends were 1 base for V and 0 bases for J; bases not matched to a gene: 2. The CDR3 loop spans 16 amino acids. The protocol was immunoSEQ multiplex PCR, while the TCRdb copy is restricted to in-frame clones and leaves out a portion. The sample includes about 100,000 clones, over 75% seen only once; the top ten take 3% to 3.5%. This TCR derives from a woman younger than 35 in good health and CMV-seronegative. The chain uses TRBV4-1 and TRBJ2-3; 9 bases map to TRBD2. The sample taken for sequencing was PBMCs. The CDR3 DNA reads as TGCGCCAGCAGCCAAGGAACTAGCGGGAGCACAGATACGCAGTATTTT. Translation gives CASSQGTSGSTDTQYF.